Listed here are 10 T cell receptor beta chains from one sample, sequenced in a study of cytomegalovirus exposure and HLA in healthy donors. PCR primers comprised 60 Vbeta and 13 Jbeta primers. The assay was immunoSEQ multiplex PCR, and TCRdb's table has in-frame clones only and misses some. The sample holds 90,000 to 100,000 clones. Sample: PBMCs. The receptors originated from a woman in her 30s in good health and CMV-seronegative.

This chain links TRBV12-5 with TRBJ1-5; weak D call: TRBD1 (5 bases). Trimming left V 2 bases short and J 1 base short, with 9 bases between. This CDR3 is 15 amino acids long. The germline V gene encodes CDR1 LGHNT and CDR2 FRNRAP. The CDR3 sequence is CASGLSGGSNQPQHF. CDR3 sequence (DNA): TGTGCTAGTGGTTTGTCGGGGGGAAGCAATCAGCCCCAGCATTTT.

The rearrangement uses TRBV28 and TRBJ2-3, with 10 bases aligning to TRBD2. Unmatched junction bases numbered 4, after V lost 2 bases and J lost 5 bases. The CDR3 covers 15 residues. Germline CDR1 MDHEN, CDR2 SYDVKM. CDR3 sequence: CASSLLAGVVDTQYF. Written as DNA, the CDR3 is TGTGCCAGCAGTTTACTAGCGGGAGTTGTAGATACGCAGTATTTT.

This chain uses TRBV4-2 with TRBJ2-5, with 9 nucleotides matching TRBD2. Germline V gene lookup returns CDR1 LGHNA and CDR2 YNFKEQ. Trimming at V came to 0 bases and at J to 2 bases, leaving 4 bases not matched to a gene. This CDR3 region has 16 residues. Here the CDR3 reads CASSQESSGGQETQYF. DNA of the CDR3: TGTGCCAGCAGCCAAGAATCCAGCGGGGGGCAAGAGACCCAGTACTTC.

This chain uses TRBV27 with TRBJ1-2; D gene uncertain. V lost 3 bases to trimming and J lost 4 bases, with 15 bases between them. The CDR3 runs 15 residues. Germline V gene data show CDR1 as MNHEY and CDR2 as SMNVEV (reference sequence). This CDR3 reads CASSFKLGGGYGYTF. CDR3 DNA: TGTGCCAGCAGTTTCAAACTGGGAGGAGGCTATGGCTACACCTTC.

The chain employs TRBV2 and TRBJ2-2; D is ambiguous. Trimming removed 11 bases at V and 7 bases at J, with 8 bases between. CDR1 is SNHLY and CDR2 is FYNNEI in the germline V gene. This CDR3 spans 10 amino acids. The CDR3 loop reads CASQNGELFF. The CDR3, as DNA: TGTGCCTCCCAGAACGGGGAGCTGTTTTTT.

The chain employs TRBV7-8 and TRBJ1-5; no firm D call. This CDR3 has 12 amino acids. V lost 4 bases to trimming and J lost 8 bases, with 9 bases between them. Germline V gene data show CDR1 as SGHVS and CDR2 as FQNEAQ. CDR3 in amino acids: CASSSHSEPQHF. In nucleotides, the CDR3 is TGTGCCAGCAGCTCCCACTCGGAGCCCCAGCATTTT.

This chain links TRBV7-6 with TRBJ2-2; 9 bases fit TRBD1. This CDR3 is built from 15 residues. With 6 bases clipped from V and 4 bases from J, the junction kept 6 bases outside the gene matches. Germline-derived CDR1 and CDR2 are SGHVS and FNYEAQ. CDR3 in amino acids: CASRPTGGPTGELFF. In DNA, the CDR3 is TGTGCCAGCAGACCGACAGGGGGACCCACCGGGGAGCTGTTTTTT.

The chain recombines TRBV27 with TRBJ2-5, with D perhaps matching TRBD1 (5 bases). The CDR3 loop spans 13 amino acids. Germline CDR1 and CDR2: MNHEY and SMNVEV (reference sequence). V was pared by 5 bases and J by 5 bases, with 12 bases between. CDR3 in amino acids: CASSRAGLETQYF. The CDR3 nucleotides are TGTGCCAGCAGTAGGGCAGGGTTGGAGACCCAGTACTTC.

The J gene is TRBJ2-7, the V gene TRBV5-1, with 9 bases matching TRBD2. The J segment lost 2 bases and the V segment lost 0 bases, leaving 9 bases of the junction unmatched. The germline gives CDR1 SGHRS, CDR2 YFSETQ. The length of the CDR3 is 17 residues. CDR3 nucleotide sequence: TGCGCCAGCAGCTTGGCAGCCCTAGCGGGACCAACCTACGAGCAGTACTTC. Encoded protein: CASSLAALAGPTYEQYF.

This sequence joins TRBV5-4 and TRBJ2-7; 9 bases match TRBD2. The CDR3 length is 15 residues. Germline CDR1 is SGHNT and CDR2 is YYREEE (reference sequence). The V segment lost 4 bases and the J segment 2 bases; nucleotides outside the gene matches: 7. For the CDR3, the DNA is TGTGCCAGCAGCACTGGAGGCGGGGGGGCCTACGAGCAGTACTTC. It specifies CASSTGGGGAYEQYF.